Sequencing of this T cell receptor beta chain was carried out in a study of a mutant IDH1 vaccine in newly diagnosed glioma. Across the study: Males made up around 62% and females approximately 38% of treated patients, whose mean age was approximately 40 years. Pretreatment consisted of radiotherapy, temozolomide, or both, with most receiving both.

The table came from immunoSEQ multiplex PCR; TCRdb's copy has only in-frame clones and leaves some out. Of about 98,000 clones detected, 70% to 90% appear once; the ten largest clones hold under 0.7%. Described time point: baseline, week 1 (first vaccination visit). Treatment described: pre-vaccination baseline after standard-of-care therapy. New IDH1-mutant, ATRX-lost WHO grade 3 or 4 astrocytomas occurred in donors. The CDR3 has 12 residues. Germline loops: CDR1 SNHLY, CDR2 FYNNEI. V shed 6 bases and J 6 bases; nucleotides not matched to a gene: 2. This specimen was PBMCs, taken from a glioma patient treated with radiotherapy, temozolomide or both. The source of this sequence is a woman in her forties or fifties with glioma. The rearrangement joins TRBV2 to TRBJ1-2; 9 positions match TRBD1. CDR3 region: CASRGQGDGYTF. In DNA form, the CDR3 reads TGTGCCAGCAGGGGACAGGGTGATGGCTACACCTTC.